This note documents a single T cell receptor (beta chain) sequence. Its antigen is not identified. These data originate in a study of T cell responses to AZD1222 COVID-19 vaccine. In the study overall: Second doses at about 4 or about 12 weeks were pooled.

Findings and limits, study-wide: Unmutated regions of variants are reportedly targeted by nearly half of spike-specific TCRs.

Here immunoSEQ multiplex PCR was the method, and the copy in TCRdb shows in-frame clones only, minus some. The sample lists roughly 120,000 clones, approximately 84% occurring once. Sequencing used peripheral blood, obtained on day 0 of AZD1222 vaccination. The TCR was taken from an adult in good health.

The CDR3 loop is CASTPQGANGYTF. For the CDR3, the DNA is TGTGCCAGCACCCCCCAGGGGGCGAATGGCTACACCTTC. The V and J genes are TRBV14 and TRBJ1-2; 8 bases match TRBD1. V dropped 7 bases and J dropped 6; count of bases not matched to a gene: 7. The CDR3 runs to 13 residues. The germline gives CDR1 SGHDN, CDR2 FVKESK.